This TCR beta chain was sequenced for a study of CD4 T cells in relation to SARS-CoV-2 and coronaviruses. Background on the study: After nine to eleven days of antigen culture, PBMC TCR beta CDR3s were sequenced. Study-wide results and limits: Roughly three fifths of donors had memory CD4+ clonotypes crossrecognizing SARS-CoV-2 and common cold coronavirus spike.

Naive or memory CD4+ cells were cultured 1:1 with T cell-depleted PBMCs plus CEF. Per germline, CDR1 SGHTA and CDR2 FQGNSA. Trimming removed 1 base from V and 9 bases from J; junction bases left unmatched: 17. This CDR3 has 17 residues. Naive and memory CD4+ T cells were cultured with CEF, then survey-sequenced. Clones were sequenced by immunoSEQ multiplex PCR, and TCRdb holds only the in-frame ones, with some missing. Altogether over 35,000 clones are present, around 77% being singletons, with the ten largest covering roughly 22%. On this clone itself: The antigen remains undetermined.

The sequenced material came from memory CD4+ T cells from PBMCs, cultured in vitro. This receptor was obtained from an adult with COVID-19. This chain uses TRBV7-2 with TRBJ2-7; 8 bases are a match to TRBD2. The chain's CDR3 is CASSLVDPRAGGLAQYF. CDR3 bases: TGTGCCAGCAGCTTAGTGGACCCGAGGGCGGGAGGACTCGCGCAGTACTTC.